The clone carrying this TCR beta chain showed up just a few times. This entry comes from a study of cytomegalovirus exposure and HLA in healthy donors. The PCR ran on 60 Vbeta and 13 Jbeta primers. Profiling relied on immunoSEQ multiplex PCR, and the TCRdb table lists in-frame clones only, not all of them. This sample has roughly 200,000 clones, with 60% to 80% found just once. Germline-derived CDR1 and CDR2 are SGHDT and YYEEEE. CDR3 length: 15 amino acids. V lost 4 bases and J lost 4; bases outside the gene matches: 8. This receptor was obtained from a man aged 55-75 years in good health and CMV-seronegative. Sequenced material: PBMCs. This chain uses TRBV5-6 with TRBJ1-5, with 7 bases matching TRBD1. The CDR3 loop reads CASSRQGLANQPQHF. As DNA, the CDR3 is TGTGCCAGCAGCAGACAGGGATTAGCAAATCAGCCCCAGCATTTT.